One sample yielded the 16 T cell receptor beta chains listed below, sequenced in a study of Ad26.COV2.S vaccination and SARS-CoV-2 variants. Clones were sequenced by immunoSEQ multiplex PCR, and TCRdb holds only the in-frame ones, with some missing. The data show roughly 330,000 clones, around 90% seen once. As for treatment: around 19 received Ad26.COV2.S at low or high dose, single or two shots; a few received placebo; per-sample allocation not given. Vaccine and placebo recipients were sampled on day 63 after the first injection. This sample comprised peripheral blood, obtained in a trial of Ad26.COV2.S vaccine versus placebo. The receptors stem from a person between 18 and 59 years old who received the Ad26.COV2.S COVID-19 vaccine or a placebo.

The CDR3 DNA is TGCGCCAGCAGCCAAGTATCCAATTCACCCCTCCACTTT. Protein sequence: CASSQVSNSPLHF. This rearrangement joins TRBV4-1 to TRBJ1-6; no definite D call. Germline CDR1 and CDR2: MGHRA and YSYEKL. Trimming left V 1 base short and J 7 bases short, with 5 bases between. CDR3 length equals 13 residues.

The V call is TRBV5-4, the J call TRBJ1-2, with TRBD1 matching over 9 bases. CDR1 and CDR2 from the germline V gene are SGHNT and YYREEE (reference sequence). The CDR3 is 15 residues long. V trimming: 4 bases; J trimming: 4 bases; junction bases outside the gene matches: 8. The CDR3 spells CASSPGTGRSYGYTF. The CDR3, as DNA: TGTGCCAGCAGCCCTGGGACAGGGAGATCCTATGGCTACACCTTC.

This clone was recorded only once. The chain joins TRBV6-2 or TRBV6-3 to TRBJ2-3; D possibly corresponds to TRBD2 (6 bases). The CDR3 spans 16 residues. The germline gives CDR1 MNHEY, CDR2 SVGEGT. The ends were cut back, 4 bases at V and 6 bases at J, with 20 bases in the middle. The DNA of the CDR3 is TGTGCCAGCAGTTCCTTACTAGCAACCCTGTCGGATACGCAGTATTTT. Its translation is CASSSLLATLSDTQYF.

The V gene is TRBV5-1, the J gene TRBJ1-5; TRBD1 matches 9 bases. The CDR3 consists of 14 residues. V shed 5 bases and J 4 bases; nucleotides not matched to a gene: 4. Germline CDR1 and CDR2: SGHRS and YFSETQ. This CDR3 reads CASSSGTGNQPQHF. The CDR3 bases are TGCGCCAGCAGTTCCGGGACAGGGAATCAGCCCCAGCATTTT.

The CDR3 DNA reads TGTGCCAGCAGTAAAGCGGGAGGGCCAGATACGCAGTATTTT. The encoded protein is CASSKAGGPDTQYF. The chain has TRBV6-2 or TRBV6-3 and TRBJ2-3, with 10 bases that match TRBD2. The germline V gene has CDR1 MNHEY and CDR2 SVGEGT. This CDR3 region has 14 residues. The trim removed 5 bases at V and 4 bases at J, leaving 3 bases unmatched.

The chain employs TRBV19 and TRBJ1-1, with 9 bases aligning to TRBD1. Trimming removed 5 bases from V and 4 bases from J; junction bases left unmatched: 5. The CDR3 runs 14 residues. Germline V lookup: CDR1 LNHDA, CDR2 SQIVND (reference sequence). The CDR3 loop reads CASSGLQGATEAFF. In DNA form, the CDR3 reads TGTGCCAGTAGTGGATTACAGGGGGCCACTGAAGCTTTCTTT. Based on the CDR3 plus reference TRBV19 and TRBJ1-1, the full variable domain is DGGITQSPKYLFRKEGQNVTLSCEQNLNHDAMYWYRQDPGQGLRLIYYSQIVNDFQKGDIAEGYSVSREKKESFPLTVTSAQKNPTAFYLCASSGLQGATEAFFGQGTRLTVV.

This clone occurred once. The rearrangement links TRBV13 to TRBJ1-1; no definite D call. Per the germline V gene, CDR1 is PRHDT and CDR2 is FYEKMQ (reference sequence). Trimming pared 0 bases from V and 8 bases from J, leaving 1 base between. This CDR3 is built from 10 residues. The CDR3 is CASSLGEAFF. CDR3 DNA sequence: TGTGCCAGCAGCTTAGGGGAAGCTTTCTTT.

The V gene is TRBV28, the J gene TRBJ1-1, with 8 bases aligning to TRBD1. The J segment lost 3 bases and the V segment lost 5 bases, leaving 5 bases of the junction unmatched. The germline V gene encodes CDR1 MDHEN and CDR2 SYDVKM. The CDR3 is 14 amino acids. The CDR3 sequence: CASSPLDRDTEAFF. As DNA, the CDR3 is TGTGCCAGCAGTCCGCTGGACAGGGACACTGAAGCTTTCTTT.

This clone was found once. DNA for the CDR3: TGTGCCAGCAGTTTAATTTCAGAACTGTTTTTT. It is translated as CASSLISELFF. The rearrangement uses TRBV12-3 or TRBV12-4 and TRBJ1-4; D is uncertain. The ends were cut back, 2 bases at V and 12 bases at J, with 7 bases in the middle. CDR3 length: 11 amino acids.

V is TRBV11-2 and J is TRBJ2-7; 9 bases align to TRBD1. The CDR3 extends over 14 amino acids. Unmatched junction bases numbered 2, after V lost 3 bases and J lost 2 bases. The germline gives CDR1 SGHAT, CDR2 FQNNGV. CDR3 coding DNA: TGTGCCAGCAGCTTCGGGACAGGGACCTACGAGCAGTACTTC. Protein product: CASSFGTGTYEQYF.

The chain has TRBV3-1 (or the pseudogene TRBV3-2) and TRBJ1-1, with unresolved D. Germline lookup yields CDR1 LGHDT and CDR2 YNNKEL (reference sequence). The CDR3 covers 14 residues. Trimming took 0 bases from V and 3 from J, leaving 8 bases between them. This CDR3 is CASSQDEVDTEAFF. DNA for the CDR3: TGTGCCAGCAGCCAAGATGAGGTCGACACTGAAGCTTTCTTT.

This sequence joins TRBV5-1 and TRBJ2-5; 10 bases align to TRBD2. The CDR3 runs to 16 residues. Germline values: CDR1 SGHRS, CDR2 YFSETQ. Unmatched junction bases numbered 8, after V lost 2 bases and J lost 4 bases. CDR3 in DNA: TGCGCCAGCAGCTTTGGAGCGGGGGGGCCTGGAGAGACCCAGTACTTC. Its translation: CASSFGAGGPGETQYF.

V and J are TRBV4-1 and TRBJ2-7, with 8 bases that match TRBD1. Germline assignment: CDR1 MGHRA and CDR2 YSYEKL. The CDR3 runs 15 residues. V shed 4 bases, J shed 0 bases, and the junction held 5 bases outside the gene matches. The CDR3 here is CASSLTGEISYEQYF. The DNA of the CDR3 is TGCGCCAGCAGCCTGACAGGGGAGATCTCCTACGAGCAGTACTTC.

V is TRBV6-2 or TRBV6-3 and J is TRBJ2-1; D call uncertain. This CDR3 has 13 amino acids. Per germline, CDR1 MNHEY and CDR2 SVGEGT. V lost 5 bases to trimming and J lost 9 bases, with 14 bases between them. The CDR3 DNA sequence: TGTGCCAGCAGTCCCGGTGTGAACGGTGAGCAGTTCTTC. It yields the protein CASSPGVNGEQFF.

The chain recombines TRBV7-9 with TRBJ2-3; maybe TRBD2 (6 bases). Per the germline V gene, CDR1 is SEHNR and CDR2 is FQNEAQ (reference sequence). The ends were cut back, 5 bases at V and 4 bases at J, with 13 bases in the middle. The CDR3 runs to 14 residues. CDR3 in DNA: TGTGCCAGCAGCCGCTCCGCGGGGTCAGATACGCAGTATTTT. As protein: CASSRSAGSDTQYF.

The chain uses TRBV27 and TRBJ2-1; 10 positions match TRBD2. With V trimmed by 5 bases and J by 4 bases, 5 bases remained unmatched. The V gene's germline CDR1 is MNHEY and CDR2 SMNVEV (reference sequence). This CDR3 contains 15 residues. The CDR3 protein is CASSSTSGAYNEQFF. Written as DNA, the CDR3 is TGTGCCAGCAGTAGCACTAGCGGGGCTTACAATGAGCAGTTCTTC.